The sequence of this T cell receptor (beta chain) was determined in a study of control samples from healthy donors and cancer patients. Here immunoSEQ multiplex PCR was the method, and the copy in TCRdb shows in-frame clones only, minus some. The table includes about 69,000 clones, more than 75% detected once. The source is a woman between 50 and 59 years old with lung cancer. Sequenced material: PBMCs.

CDR3 bases: TGCAGCGTTGGGGACAGGGGGCTTAATGAAAAACTGTTTTTT. It yields the protein CSVGDRGLNEKLFF. The chain joins TRBV29-1 to TRBJ1-4, with 12 positions matching TRBD1. CDR3 length: 14 amino acids. Per germline, CDR1 SQVTM and CDR2 ANQGSEA. V shed 4 bases and J 4 bases; nucleotides not matched to a gene: 1.